The T cell receptor (beta chain) under discussion was sequenced for a study of identical twins. The study, taken as a whole, reports: Out-of-frame sharing of TCR alpha in monozygotic twins was underestimated by models.

Every one of the donors was a healthy Caucasian. Germline loops: CDR1 SGHTA, CDR2 FQGNSA. V shed 5 bases and J shed 5 bases, with 12 bases lying between them. The CDR3 loop spans 13 amino acids. TCRdb re-called the 5' RACE reads through MiXCR, storing one row per CDR3 protein. The profile shows 500,000 or so distinct CDR3 sequences, approximately 14% of them singletons. Remarks on this clonotype: Its cognate antigen is unknown.

The data were also submitted as part of a second study, on yellow fever vaccine responses in identical twins.

This TCR came from a woman aged 18-29 years in good health. The chain couples TRBV7-2 to TRBJ2-5, with D perhaps TRBD1 or TRBD2 (5 bases each). Sample: CD4+ T cells sorted from blood. This CDR3 reads CASSTGAYETQYF. The CDR3 DNA is TGTGCCAGCAGCACCGGGGCATACGAGACCCAGTACTTC. The full variable domain, in which reference TRBV7-2 and TRBJ2-5 provide the parts outside the CDR3, is GAGVSQSPSNKVTEKGKDVELRCDPISGHTALYWYRQSLGQGLEFLIYFQGNSAPDKSGLPSDRFSAERTGGSVSTLTIQRTQQEDSAVYLCASSTGAYETQYFGPGTRLLVL.